This record looks at one T cell receptor (beta chain) sequence and its context. During the 2 weeks before they entered the study, exposed participants had met someone with a PCR-confirmed or clinician-diagnosed COVID-19 case. Data came from immunoSEQ multiplex PCR; TCRdb stores just in-frame clones and leaves some out. In the table there are roughly 320,000 clones, more than 85% of which are singletons. This sample is part of a study of blood T cell repertoires in COVID-19. Study summary: From T cells, B-cell-depleted T cells, or PBMCs came the material, which was cDNA or gDNA.

This CDR3 comprises 14 residues. Trimming took off 1 base at V and 10 bases at J, with 14 bases between the two ends. Germline-derived CDR1 and CDR2 are MNHNS and SASEGT. The gene calls are TRBV6-1 and TRBJ1-5; D remains ambiguous. The receptor's source is a woman aged 30 to 39 who had been exposed to COVID-19. The sample consisted of PBMCs or T cells enriched from blood (not recorded which). The CDR3 reads CASSEGPISGPQHF. The CDR3 DNA sequence: TGTGCCAGCAGTGAAGGGCCGATATCAGGACCCCAGCATTTT.